Listed here are 24 T cell receptor beta chains from one sample, sequenced in a study of T cell responses to AZD1222 COVID-19 vaccine. The method was immunoSEQ multiplex PCR; TCRdb's version includes in-frame clones alone and lacks a portion of them. The data contain some 79,000 clones, about three quarters of them singletons. Sequenced material: peripheral blood, taken 28 days after the second AZD1222 dose. The receptors shown here come from an adult who received the AZD1222 COVID-19 vaccine.

The chain carries TRBV27 and TRBJ2-7; perhaps D is TRBD1 or TRBD2 (6 bases each). V gave up 8 bases and J gave up 4 bases, with 18 bases separating them. Germline lookup yields CDR1 MNHEY and CDR2 SMNVEV (reference sequence). This CDR3 is 14 amino acids long. CDR3 in DNA: TGTGCCAGCTCTATCCGGGGGCCGATTTACGAGCAGTACTTC. Its translation is CASSIRGPIYEQYF.

The chain has TRBV2 and TRBJ2-1; the match to TRBD2 covers 11 bases. After removal of 6 bases from V and 4 bases from J, the junction contained 2 bases not matched to a gene. The CDR3 loop spans 14 amino acids. The V gene's germline CDR1 is SNHLY and CDR2 FYNNEI. Here the CDR3 reads CASRGLAEYNEQFF. Written as DNA, the CDR3 is TGTGCCAGCAGGGGACTAGCGGAATACAATGAGCAGTTCTTC.

With respect to this clone: At one boundary the junction diverges from the germline segment, which might be a read error. The chain uses TRBV7-7 and TRBJ1-1; D gene unclear. CDR3 length equals 13 residues. Per germline, CDR1 SSHAT and CDR2 FNYEAQ (reference sequence). The CDR3 nucleotides read TGTGCTAGCAGCTTTGGCTTCAACACTGAAGCTTTCTTT. Its translation: CASSFGFNTEAFF.

The chain joins TRBV4-1 to TRBJ2-7, with 7 bases identical to TRBD1. V shed 0 bases, J shed 3 bases, and the junction held 5 bases outside the gene matches. Germline-derived CDR1 and CDR2 are MGHRA and YSYEKL. The CDR3 is made up of 15 amino acids. The DNA of the CDR3 is TGCGCCAGCAGCCAAGACCGACAGGGATTCTACGAGCAGTACTTC. Protein sequence: CASSQDRQGFYEQYF.

This chain joins TRBV7-9 and TRBJ1-4; TRBD1 matches 8 bases. Germline lookup yields CDR1 SEHNR and CDR2 FQNEAQ (reference sequence). The CDR3 is 16 amino acids. With V trimmed by 5 bases and J by 8 bases, 13 bases remained unmatched. CDR3 DNA: TGTGCCAGCAGCCCAGGGGGCGTCACCTGGGGGGAAAAACTGTTTTTT. Translation gives CASSPGGVTWGEKLFF.

This clone was observed once. The gene calls are TRBV5-4 and TRBJ2-2, with a tentative D call TRBD1 (5 bases). This CDR3 is built from 16 residues. V was trimmed by 1 base and J by 0 bases, leaving 10 bases between them. Germline-derived CDR1 and CDR2 are SGHNT and YYREEE (reference sequence). This CDR3 reads CASSLRTSANTGELFF. In DNA form, the CDR3 reads TGTGCCAGCAGCTTGAGGACATCCGCGAACACCGGGGAGCTGTTTTTT.

The rearrangement uses TRBV5-5 and TRBJ1-6; a weak D match, TRBD1 (6 bases). This CDR3 comprises 14 residues. Germline V CDR1 and CDR2: SGHKS, YYEKEE (reference sequence). Trimming shortened V by 4 bases and J by 6 bases, and 11 bases separated the two germline ends. The CDR3 reads CASSAGDPNSPLHF. CDR3 DNA sequence: TGTGCCAGCAGCGCAGGGGACCCTAATTCACCCCTCCACTTT. Full variable domain (missing parts from reference TRBV5-5 and TRBJ1-6): DAGVTQSPTHLIKTRGQQVTLRCSPISGHKSVSWYQQVLGQGPQFIFQYYEKEERGRGNFPDRFSARQFPNYSSELNVNALLLGDSALYLCASSAGDPNSPLHFGNGTRLTVT.

The J gene is TRBJ1-1, the V gene TRBV19; D is uncertain. This CDR3 is 13 amino acids long. The V and J ends lost 3 bases and 0 bases respectively, with 5 bases between them. The germline V gene has CDR1 LNHDA and CDR2 SQIVND (reference sequence). The CDR3 sequence is CASSISVNTEAFF. DNA of the CDR3: TGTGCCAGTAGTATTTCGGTGAACACTGAAGCTTTCTTT.

This clone has only a few counts. The chain joins TRBV9 to TRBJ1-1; 7 nucleotides line up with TRBD1. In germline, CDR1 is SGDLS, CDR2 YYNGEE. This CDR3 comprises 13 residues. Germline trimming cut 5 bases from V and 1 base from J; bases unmatched to any gene: 2. Here the CDR3 reads CASSRQGNTEAFF. The DNA of the CDR3 is TGTGCCAGCAGTCGACAGGGGAACACTGAAGCTTTCTTT.

This clone came up a few times. This rearrangement joins TRBV7-6 to TRBJ2-7; 9 bases are a match to TRBD2. The CDR3 loop spans 16 amino acids. Germline CDR1 reads SGHVS; CDR2 reads FNYEAQ. The ends lost 2 bases at V and 3 bases at J; junction bases unmatched: 8. The CDR3 is CASSLRSGGAGYEQYF. The CDR3 nucleotides are TGTGCCAGCAGCTTACGTAGCGGGGGAGCGGGCTACGAGCAGTACTTC.

This clone was found a few times. The chain links TRBV7-9 to TRBJ1-6; D ambiguous. The germline gives CDR1 SEHNR, CDR2 FQNEAQ (reference sequence). The V end lost 5 bases, the J end lost 10 bases, and 12 bases lay between the germline ends. CDR3 length: 13 residues. This CDR3 is CASSGEKQSPLHF. The CDR3 region has the DNA TGTGCCAGCAGCGGGGAGAAGCAATCACCCCTCCACTTT.

This rearrangement joins TRBV3-1 (or the pseudogene TRBV3-2) to TRBJ2-3; D may be TRBD1 or TRBD2 (5 bases each). Germline V gene data show CDR1 as LGHDT and CDR2 as YNNKEL (reference sequence). The CDR3 spans 16 residues. The ends were cut back, 2 bases at V and 5 bases at J, with 17 bases in the middle. The chain's CDR3 is CASSQRVPGRGDTQYF. CDR3 coding DNA: TGTGCCAGCAGCCAAAGAGTCCCGGGACGGGGAGATACGCAGTATTTT.

The chain combines TRBV11-2 with TRBJ2-7; 10 bases align to TRBD1. The CDR3 extends over 18 amino acids. V gave up 5 bases and J gave up 2 bases; unmatched junction bases: 15. Germline V lookup: CDR1 SGHAT, CDR2 FQNNGV. CDR3 region: CASSPPLPGTGVAYEQYF. CDR3 DNA sequence: TGTGCCAGCAGCCCCCCCCTCCCTGGGACAGGGGTTGCCTACGAGCAGTACTTC.

This sequence joins TRBV10-3 and TRBJ2-7, with D perhaps matching TRBD1 (6 bases). The germline V gene encodes CDR1 ENHRY and CDR2 SYGVKD. Trimming removed 2 bases at V and 4 bases at J, with 18 bases between. The CDR3 is 16 amino acids. The CDR3 region is CAISELRTDRIYEQYF. CDR3 bases: TGTGCCATCAGTGAGCTACGGACAGATCGGATATACGAGCAGTACTTC.

A few counts support this clone. The chain links TRBV15 to TRBJ2-1, with TRBD1 identical over 8 bases. After removal of 0 bases from V and 5 bases from J, the junction contained 9 bases not matched to a gene. The CDR3 sequence is 17 residues long. Germline CDR1 and CDR2: LNHNV and YYDKDF (reference sequence). The CDR3 sequence: CATSRDLGGTGHNEQFF. CDR3 DNA sequence: TGTGCCACCAGCAGAGATCTGGGCGGGACAGGTCACAATGAGCAGTTCTTC.

The chain couples TRBV5-6 to TRBJ1-6; D possibly corresponds to TRBD1 (5 bases). Per the germline V gene, CDR1 is SGHDT and CDR2 is YYEEEE. The CDR3 is made up of 12 amino acids. The V gene lost 6 bases and the J gene lost 9 bases, with 10 bases spanning the gap. This CDR3 reads CASNRQFSPLHF. CDR3 nucleotides: TGTGCCAGCAACCGACAGTTTTCACCCCTCCACTTT.

This chain links TRBV19 with TRBJ1-2; tentatively, D is TRBD1 (6 bases). The germline V gene encodes CDR1 LNHDA and CDR2 SQIVND (reference sequence). The CDR3 totals 13 residues. The V and J ends lost 5 bases and 7 bases respectively, with 14 bases between them. CDR3 loop: CASSSYREGGYTF. CDR3 sequence (DNA): TGTGCCAGTAGTTCTTACAGGGAAGGTGGCTACACCTTC.

The chain carries TRBV5-4 and TRBJ2-7; D remains ambiguous. V was cut by 1 base and J by 6 bases, with 11 bases left in between. From germline, CDR1 is SGHNT and CDR2 YYREEE (reference sequence). This CDR3 has 13 residues. The CDR3 DNA is TGTGCCAGCAGCTTGTACCACAGCGTCGAGCAGTACTTC. Its protein is CASSLYHSVEQYF.

V is TRBV5-1 and J is TRBJ2-7; 11 bases agree with TRBD1. The CDR3 is 16 amino acids. The trim removed 1 base at V and 6 bases at J, leaving 9 bases unmatched. Germline V gene data show CDR1 as SGHRS and CDR2 as YFSETQ. CDR3 sequence reads: CASSLLTGTGGGEQYF. Written as DNA, the CDR3 is TGCGCCAGCAGCTTGCTCACCGGGACAGGGGGAGGCGAGCAGTACTTC. Complete variable domain (other parts from reference TRBV5-1 and TRBJ2-7): KAGVTQTPRYLIKTRGQQVTLSCSPISGHRSVSWYQQTPGQGLQFLFEYFSETQRNKGNFPGRFSGRQFSNSRSEMNVSTLELGDSALYLCASSLLTGTGGGEQYFGPGTRLTVT.

V gene TRBV28 combines with J gene TRBJ2-4; D remains unclear. In germline, CDR1 is MDHEN, CDR2 SYDVKM. CDR3 size: 15 residues. V lost 3 bases to trimming and J lost 0 bases, with 9 bases between them. The CDR3 spells CASSFYSEAKNIQYF. Here the CDR3 DNA reads TGTGCCAGCAGTTTTTACAGCGAAGCCAAAAACATTCAGTACTTC. The full variable domain, rest sourced from reference TRBV28 and TRBJ2-4, is DVKVTQSSRYLVKRTGEKVFLECVQDMDHENMFWYRQDPGLGLRLIYFSYDVKMKEKGDIPEGYSVSREKKERFSLILESASTNQTSMYLCASSFYSEAKNIQYFGAGTRLSVL.

This chain uses TRBV7-2 with TRBJ2-1; D is possibly TRBD1 or TRBD2 (5 bases each). V gave up 3 bases and J gave up 7 bases, with 10 bases separating them. Germline CDR1 is SGHTA and CDR2 is FQGNSA. This CDR3 has 13 residues. The DNA of the CDR3 is TGTGCCAGCAGCTTGTGGTGGGGGAATGAGCAGTTCTTC. Its translation: CASSLWWGNEQFF.

The genes are TRBV7-2 and TRBJ1-1; D is ambiguous. The CDR3 has 13 residues. V lost 2 bases, J lost 10 bases, and 14 bases lay in between. Germline-derived CDR1 and CDR2 are SGHTA and FQGNSA. CDR3 in DNA: TGTGCCAGCAGCTTAAGACGGCGAACGGGAGCTTTCTTT. Translating it yields CASSLRRRTGAFF.

The chain links TRBV7-9 to TRBJ1-1; D is ambiguous. With 1 base removed from V and 4 bases from J, the gap between germline ends came to 7 bases. Germline assignment: CDR1 SEHNR and CDR2 FQNEAQ (reference sequence). This CDR3 region has 13 residues. The CDR3 loop is CASSLGVATEAFF. CDR3 bases: TGTGCCAGCAGCTTAGGAGTCGCCACTGAAGCTTTCTTT.

The J gene is TRBJ1-6, the V gene TRBV28; maybe TRBD1 (5 bases). CDR3 length: 13 amino acids. The V end lost 4 bases, the J end lost 8 bases, and 9 bases lay between the germline ends. Germline V gives CDR1 MDHEN, CDR2 SYDVKM. The CDR3 region is CASSSGRHSPLHF. DNA for the CDR3: TGTGCCAGCAGTTCGGGACGCCATTCACCCCTCCACTTT.